Listed here is a single T cell receptor (beta chain). Its antigen is not identified. CDR3 regions were amplified by Arm-PCR using iRepertoire HTBI primers to build TCR beta libraries. TCRdb re-called the multiplex PCR reads through MiXCR, storing one row per CDR3 protein. The sample has more than 350,000 distinct CDR3 sequences, 21% seen once. The data derive from a study of regulatory T cells in long-lasting Graves disease. Across the study: Over 5 years of antithyroid drugs plus positive TSH receptor antibodies defined persistent Graves' disease. Whole-study results and caveats: Patients with persistent Graves' had lower TCR diversity than newly diagnosed patients. Persistent disease was characterized by preferential usage of TRBV28, TRBJ1-2 and TRBJ2-5. Limited sample numbers may have lowered accuracy.

Time point defined: persistent/refractory GD, antithyroid drugs over 5 years with positive TRAb. PBMC-derived RNA was used for the TCR library. Germline assignment: CDR1 SGHRS and CDR2 YFSETQ. The CDR3 is made up of 16 amino acids. Trimming left V 4 bases short and J 2 bases short, with 16 bases between. This receptor was identified in a female donor with Graves disease. The sequenced sample was peripheral blood mononuclear cells (PBMCs), obtained when the disease was refractory, from a patient treated with antithyroid drugs. This chain uses TRBV5-1 with TRBJ2-1; TRBD2 is a possible D gene (6 bases). CDR3 region: CASSLEASVTYNEQFF. The CDR3 DNA reads TGCGCCAGCAGCCTAGAAGCTAGCGTGACCTACAATGAGCAGTTCTTC.